The 26 T cell receptor beta chains below were found in one sample sequenced in a study of OX40 agonist ivuxolimab in advanced cancers. Library creation used the immunoSEQ multiplex PCR assay. This immuneACCESS table, as held by TCRdb, lists in-frame sequences with V and J called but not all clones. Of the missing ones, under half trace to an unresolved V gene in checked studies; the others have no known cause. Here the sample has over 6,500 clones; 73% occur a single time. Around 56% of the sample is held by the ten biggest clonotypes. Here the sequenced sample was CD4+ or CD8+ T cells sorted from blood, taken in a trial of the OX40 agonist ivuxolimab. Source of these receptors: an adult with an advanced solid tumor such as melanoma, head and neck, liver or kidney cancer.

The CDR3 DNA reads as TGCGCCAGCAGCTTAGGGACAGGGGAGGACAATGAGCAGTTCTTC. This gives the protein CASSLGTGEDNEQFF. The genes are TRBV5-1 and TRBJ2-1, with TRBD1 matching over 10 bases. The CDR3 length is 15 residues. The V gene's germline CDR1 is SGHRS and CDR2 YFSETQ. V lost 2 bases and J lost 5; bases outside the gene matches: 4.

The chain has TRBV7-8 and TRBJ2-5, with 9 nucleotides matching TRBD1. The J call could be wrong; TRBJ2-7 is a better fit for the DNA end. CDR3 length: 15 residues. Looked up from germline, CDR1 is SGHVS and CDR2 is FQNEAQ. The CDR3 DNA follows: TGTGCCAGCAGATCAACAGGGGGCGGGCCCTACGAGCAGTACTTC. Its translation is CASRSTGGGPYEQYF.

The chain combines TRBV4-3 with TRBJ2-1; weak D call: TRBD1 (6 bases). This CDR3 is built from 16 residues. The ends were cut back, 0 bases at V and 5 bases at J, with 14 bases in the middle. CDR1 LGHNA and CDR2 YSLEER come from the germline V gene. The CDR3 nucleotides are TGCGCCAGCAGCCAAGAGGGGGCAGGGGCAAACAATGAGCAGTTCTTC. This encodes CASSQEGAGANNEQFF.

This clone was picked up a small number of times. The chain recombines TRBV11-3 with TRBJ1-2; D call uncertain. The CDR3 totals 13 residues. Germline lookup yields CDR1 SGHNT and CDR2 YENEEA. Between the trimmed V and J ends, which lost 2 bases and 8 bases, there was a span of 12 bases. The CDR3 reads CASSLQREGGYTF. The CDR3 region has the DNA TGTGCCAGCAGCTTACAGAGGGAAGGAGGCTACACCTTC.

This clone was seen a handful of times. The J gene is TRBJ2-7, the V gene TRBV2; perhaps D is TRBD1 or TRBD2 (5 bases each). Germline values: CDR1 SNHLY, CDR2 FYNNEI. CDR3 length: 14 residues. V lost 1 base to trimming and J lost 1 base, with 8 bases between them. CDR3 nucleotide sequence: TGTGCCAGCAGTGAAGATTGGGGGTCCTACGAGCAGTACTTC. This translates into CASSEDWGSYEQYF. The variable domain in full, with the rest retrieved from reference TRBV2 and TRBJ2-7, is EPEVTQTPSHQVTQMGQEVILRCVPISNHLYFYWYRQILGQKVEFLVSFYNNEISEKSEIFDDQFSVERPDGSNFTLKIRSTKLEDSAMYFCASSEDWGSYEQYFGPGTRLTVT.

The chain employs TRBV7-6 and TRBJ2-5, with 12 nucleotides matching TRBD2. TRBJ2-7 explains the end of the DNA better; the J call may be wrong. The germline CDR1 and CDR2 sequences are SGHVS and FNYEAQ. This CDR3 has 13 amino acids. The CDR3 nucleotides read TGTGCCAGCTCTAGCGGGGGGGCCTACGAGCAGTACTTC. It translates to CASSSGGAYEQYF.

The rearrangement joins TRBV19 to TRBJ2-2; 12 bases line up with TRBD2. This CDR3 spans 18 amino acids. V lost 3 bases, J lost 0 bases, and 5 bases stayed unmatched. Germline V CDR1 and CDR2: LNHDA, SQIVND (reference sequence). The DNA for the CDR3 is TGTGCCAGTAGTATCCCCAGACTAGCGGGAGCGAACACCGGGGAGCTGTTTTTT. It is translated as CASSIPRLAGANTGELFF.

This chain links TRBV11-2 with TRBJ1-3; no firm D call. The germline V gene has CDR1 SGHAT and CDR2 FQNNGV. CDR3 length: 15 residues. With 6 bases removed from V and 0 bases from J, the gap between germline ends came to 12 bases. CDR3 sequence: CASRTLRFSGNTIYF. In DNA, the CDR3 is TGTGCCAGCAGAACCCTGAGGTTCTCTGGAAACACCATATATTTT.

The sample holds many counts of this clone. The chain employs TRBV4-1 and TRBJ2-7; D tentatively fits TRBD1 or TRBD2 (6 bases each). Trimming took 0 bases from V and 3 from J, leaving 15 bases between them. Germline V lookup: CDR1 MGHRA, CDR2 YSYEKL. The CDR3 sequence is 16 residues long. The CDR3 loop is CASSQDIWGASYEQYF. For the CDR3, the DNA is TGCGCCAGCAGCCAAGATATTTGGGGGGCTAGCTACGAGCAGTACTTC.

The V and J genes are TRBV7-9 and TRBJ1-2; D not resolved. V was trimmed by 2 bases and J by 5 bases, leaving 9 bases between them. CDR1 and CDR2 from the germline V gene are SEHNR and FQNEAQ (reference sequence). The CDR3 is made up of 13 amino acids. CDR3 protein: CASSLKSGYGYTF. In DNA form, the CDR3 reads TGTGCCAGCAGCTTAAAATCGGGGTATGGCTACACCTTC. The full variable domain, in which reference TRBV7-9 and TRBJ1-2 provide the parts outside the CDR3, is DTGVSQNPRHKITKRGQNVTFRCDPISEHNRLYWYRQTLGQGPEFLTYFQNEAQLEKSRLLSDRFSAERPKGSFSTLEIQRTEQGDSAMYLCASSLKSGYGYTFGSGTRLTVV.

This clone has a single count. This chain uses TRBV11-2 with TRBJ1-1; the D gene is possibly TRBD1 (5 bases). This CDR3 is built from 13 residues. V was shortened by 5 bases and J by 2 bases, with 9 bases between the two germline ends. Germline CDR1 and CDR2: SGHAT and FQNNGV. DNA for the CDR3: TGTGCCAGCAGCCCTTGGGGCAACACTGAAGCTTTCTTT. It specifies CASSPWGNTEAFF. Together with reference TRBV11-2 and TRBJ1-1, the CDR3 gives the full variable domain: EAGVAQSPRYKIIEKRQSVAFWCNPISGHATLYWYQQILGQGPKLLIQFQNNGVVDDSQLPKDRFSAERLKGVDSTLKIQPAKLEDSAVYLCASSPWGNTEAFFGQGTRLTVV.

V gene TRBV7-2 combines with J gene TRBJ2-3; 8 nucleotides match TRBD2. V was pared by 3 bases and J by 2 bases, with 1 base of the junction left unmatched. Per the germline V gene, CDR1 is SGHTA and CDR2 is FQGNSA. The CDR3 runs to 14 residues. The CDR3 protein is CASSLGLVTDTQYF. The CDR3 nucleotides are TGTGCCAGCAGCTTGGGACTAGTCACAGATACGCAGTATTTT.

V gene TRBV9 combines with J gene TRBJ2-1; D ambiguous. This CDR3 is built from 14 residues. V shed 0 bases and J shed 7 bases, with 11 bases lying between them. Germline CDR1 and CDR2: SGDLS and YYNGEE. The CDR3: CASSVAAKGNEQFF. The CDR3 nucleotides read TGTGCCAGCAGCGTAGCGGCCAAGGGAAATGAGCAGTTCTTC.

This clone has only a few counts. The chain uses TRBV11-2 and TRBJ2-7, with 9 bases matching TRBD2. The CDR3 covers 14 residues. Germline V gene sequence: CDR1 SGHAT, CDR2 FQNNGV. The ends lost 5 bases at V and 7 bases at J; junction bases unmatched: 9. The CDR3 DNA sequence: TGTGCCAGCAGCGCCGGGACTAGCCTTTGGGAGCAGTACTTC. Its translation: CASSAGTSLWEQYF.

A single count supports this clone. The V gene is TRBV11-2, the J gene TRBJ2-2; TRBD2 matches 7 bases. CDR1 is SGHAT, CDR2 FQNNGV, per germline. V was clipped by 0 bases and J by 6 bases; unmatched bases: 7. This CDR3 spans 16 amino acids. This CDR3 reads CASSLDSWSGAGELFF. In nucleotides, the CDR3 is TGTGCCAGCAGCTTAGACTCCTGGAGCGGGGCCGGGGAGCTGTTTTTT.

V usage is TRBV13 and J usage is TRBJ2-5, with a possible D match to TRBD2 (5 bases). This CDR3 has 13 amino acids. Germline assignment: CDR1 PRHDT and CDR2 FYEKMQ (reference sequence). The V and J ends lost 8 bases and 4 bases respectively, with 14 bases between them. In DNA, the CDR3 is TGTGCCAGCGAATTTGGGAGCGGAGAGACCCAGTACTTC. Amino acids: CASEFGSGETQYF.

J is TRBJ2-7 and V is TRBV28, with D hard to call. V was shortened by 5 bases and J by 1 base, with 12 bases between the two germline ends. Germline loops: CDR1 MDHEN, CDR2 SYDVKM. CDR3 size: 14 residues. The CDR3 region has the DNA TGTGCCAGCAGTGATTTCAGGCAGTCCTACGAGCAGTACTTC. Translated, it gives CASSDFRQSYEQYF.

This clone was detected ten times or more. The chain is built from TRBV7-2 and TRBJ2-7, with 7 positions matching TRBD1. The germline gives CDR1 SGHTA, CDR2 FQGNSA. Trimming at V came to 5 bases and at J to 3 bases, leaving 10 bases not matched to a gene. The CDR3 length is 15 residues. The CDR3 bases are TGTGCCAGCAGCCCCCGGGACAGACGTATCTACGAGCAGTACTTC. This sequence encodes CASSPRDRRIYEQYF.

The chain combines TRBV28 with TRBJ2-1; D is possibly TRBD1 (5 bases). Germline V gene lookup returns CDR1 MDHEN and CDR2 SYDVKM. The CDR3 contains 15 residues. V was pared by 2 bases and J by 8 bases, with 16 bases between. The CDR3 DNA reads as TGTGCCAGCAGTTTACTCTACGACAGCTTGCATGAGCAGTTCTTC. It yields the protein CASSLLYDSLHEQFF.

To note about this clone: With a much larger clone just one base away, this may be a read error. CDR3 nucleotides: TGTGCCAGCAGCTTAGGTACAGCCCAGTCCCAGCATTTT. The encoded protein is CASSLGTAQSQHF. V usage is TRBV11-2 and J usage is TRBJ1-5; D is undetermined. The V gene lost 1 base and the J gene lost 11 bases, with 12 bases spanning the gap. The CDR3 loop spans 13 amino acids. Germline V lookup: CDR1 SGHAT, CDR2 FQNNGV.

The chain recombines TRBV19 with TRBJ2-7; D gene uncertain. V lost 2 bases to trimming and J lost 1 base, with 6 bases between them. Germline assignment: CDR1 LNHDA and CDR2 SQIVND (reference sequence). The CDR3 covers 13 residues. The CDR3 spells CASSITESYEQYF. CDR3 nucleotides: TGTGCCAGTAGTATAACAGAATCCTACGAGCAGTACTTC.

This clone was observed a few times. This chain uses TRBV6-5 with TRBJ2-5; 7 bases are shared with TRBD1. Germline V lookup: CDR1 MNHEY, CDR2 SVGAGI. This CDR3 contains 13 residues. V lost 8 bases, J lost 5 bases, and 8 bases stayed unmatched. For the CDR3, the DNA is TGTGCCAGCGGAAATATCAGGGGGGAGACCCAGTACTTC. This translates into CASGNIRGETQYF.

This clone has more than one count but fewer than ten. The genes are TRBV28 and TRBJ2-2, with a weak D call TRBD2 (5 bases). Trimming pared 3 bases from V and 0 bases from J, leaving 11 bases between. This CDR3 contains 16 residues. The germline gives CDR1 MDHEN, CDR2 SYDVKM. CDR3 nucleotides: TGTGCCAGCAGTTTGGATAGCGACGCGAACACCGGGGAGCTGTTTTTT. Translation: CASSLDSDANTGELFF. Supplemented by reference TRBV28 and TRBJ2-2, the full variable domain reads DVKVTQSSRYLVKRTGEKVFLECVQDMDHENMFWYRQDPGLGLRLIYFSYDVKMKEKGDIPEGYSVSREKKERFSLILESASTNQTSMYLCASSLDSDANTGELFFGEGSRLTVL.

The V call is TRBV11-3, the J call TRBJ2-1; tentatively, D is TRBD2 (6 bases). Germline V gene lookup returns CDR1 SGHNT and CDR2 YENEEA. V lost 5 bases and J 0 bases, leaving 11 bases between the germline ends. The CDR3 sequence is 15 residues long. This CDR3 is CASSEDGGSYNEQFF. The CDR3 DNA reads as TGTGCCAGCAGCGAGGACGGGGGCTCCTACAATGAGCAGTTCTTC.

The CDR3 loop is CASSQRTGGLTDTQYF. For the CDR3, the DNA is TGTGCCAGCAGCCAGAGGACGGGGGGACTCACAGATACGCAGTATTTT. This sequence joins TRBV16 and TRBJ2-3, with 7 bases matching TRBD2. Germline-derived CDR1 and CDR2 are KGHSY and FQNENV. After removal of 3 bases from V and 2 bases from J, the junction contained 8 bases not matched to a gene. The CDR3 has 16 residues. Full variable domain (rest looked up from reference TRBV16 and TRBJ2-3): GEEVAQTPKHLVRGEGQKAKLYCAPIKGHSYVFWYQQVLKNEFKFLISFQNENVFDETGMPKERFSAKCLPNSPCSLEIQATKLEDSAVYFCASSQRTGGLTDTQYFGPGTRLTVL.

The gene calls are TRBV5-6 and TRBJ2-1; 10 bases are shared with TRBD2. Germline V CDR1 and CDR2: SGHDT, YYEEEE. The CDR3 runs 15 residues. Unmatched junction bases numbered 10, after V lost 4 bases and J lost 9 bases. The CDR3 region has the DNA TGTGCCAGCAGCCTGCCGGGACTAGCGACCCCTGAGCAGTTCTTC. Its translation: CASSLPGLATPEQFF.